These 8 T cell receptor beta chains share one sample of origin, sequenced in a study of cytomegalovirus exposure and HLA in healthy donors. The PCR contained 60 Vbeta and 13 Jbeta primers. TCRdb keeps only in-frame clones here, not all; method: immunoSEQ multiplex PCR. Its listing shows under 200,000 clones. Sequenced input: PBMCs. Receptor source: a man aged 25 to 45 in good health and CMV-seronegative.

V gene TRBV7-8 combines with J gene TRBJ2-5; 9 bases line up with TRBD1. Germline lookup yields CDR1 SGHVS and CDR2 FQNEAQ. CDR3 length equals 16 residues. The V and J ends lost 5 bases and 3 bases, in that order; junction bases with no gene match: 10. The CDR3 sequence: CASSLYLRDREETQYF. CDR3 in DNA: TGTGCCAGCAGCCTCTACCTTCGGGACAGGGAAGAGACCCAGTACTTC.

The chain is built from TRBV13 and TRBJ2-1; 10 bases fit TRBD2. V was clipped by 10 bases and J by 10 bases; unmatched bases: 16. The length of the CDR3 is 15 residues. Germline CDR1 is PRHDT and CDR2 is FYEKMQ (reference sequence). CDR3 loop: CATEESLAGVAEQFF. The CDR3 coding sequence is TGTGCCACCGAAGAGTCTCTAGCGGGAGTAGCGGAGCAGTTCTTC.

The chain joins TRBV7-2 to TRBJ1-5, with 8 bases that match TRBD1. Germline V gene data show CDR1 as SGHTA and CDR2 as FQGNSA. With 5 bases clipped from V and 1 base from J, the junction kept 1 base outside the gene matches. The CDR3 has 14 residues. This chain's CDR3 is CASSRDRSNQPQHF. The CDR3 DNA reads TGTGCCAGCAGCCGGGACAGGAGCAATCAGCCCCAGCATTTT.

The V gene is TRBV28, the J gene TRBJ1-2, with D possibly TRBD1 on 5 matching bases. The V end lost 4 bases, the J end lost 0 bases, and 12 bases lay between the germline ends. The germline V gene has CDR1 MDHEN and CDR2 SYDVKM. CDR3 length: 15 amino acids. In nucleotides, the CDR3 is TGTGCCAGCAGTTGGGGGACGGGAGCTAACTATGGCTACACCTTC. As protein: CASSWGTGANYGYTF.

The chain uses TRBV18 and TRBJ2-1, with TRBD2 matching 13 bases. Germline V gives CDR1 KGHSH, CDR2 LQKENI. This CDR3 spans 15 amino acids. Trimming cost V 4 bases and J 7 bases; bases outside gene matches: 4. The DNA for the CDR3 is TGTGCCAGCTCACTTGGGACTAGCGGGACTAATGAGCAGTTCTTC. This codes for CASSLGTSGTNEQFF.

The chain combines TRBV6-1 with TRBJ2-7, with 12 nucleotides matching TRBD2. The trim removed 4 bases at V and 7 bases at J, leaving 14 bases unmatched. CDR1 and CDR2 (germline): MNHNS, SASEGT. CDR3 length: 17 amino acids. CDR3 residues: CASSVTSGRPTWDEQYF. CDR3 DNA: TGTGCCAGCAGTGTTACTAGCGGGAGGCCCACTTGGGATGAGCAGTACTTC.

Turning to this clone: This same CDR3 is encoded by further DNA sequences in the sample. The chain's CDR3 is CASSLASGTGGYEQYF. The CDR3 region has the DNA TGTGCCAGCAGCTTAGCGAGTGGGACAGGGGGCTACGAGCAGTACTTC. The chain employs TRBV7-6 and TRBJ2-7; TRBD1 aligns across 11 bases. Germline trimming cut 0 bases from V and 3 bases from J; bases unmatched to any gene: 4. The CDR3 runs to 16 residues. From germline, CDR1 is SGHVS and CDR2 FNYEAQ.

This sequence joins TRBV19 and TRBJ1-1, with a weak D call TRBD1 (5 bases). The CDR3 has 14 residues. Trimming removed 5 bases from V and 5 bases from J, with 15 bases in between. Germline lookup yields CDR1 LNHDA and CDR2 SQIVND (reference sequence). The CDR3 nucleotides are TGTGCCAGTAGTGCCCAAGGGGCCGGGACTGAAGCTTTCTTT. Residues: CASSAQGAGTEAFF. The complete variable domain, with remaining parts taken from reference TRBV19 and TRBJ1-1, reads DGGITQSPKYLFRKEGQNVTLSCEQNLNHDAMYWYRQDPGQGLRLIYYSQIVNDFQKGDIAEGYSVSREKKESFPLTVTSAQKNPTAFYLCASSAQGAGTEAFFGQGTRLTVV.